This T cell receptor (beta chain) was identified in a study of blood T cell repertoires in COVID-19. Study details: Both acute and convalescent COVID-19 samples were obtained from the United States, Italy and Spain. PBMCs, B-cell-depleted T cells, or T cells provided the cDNA or gDNA that made up the material.

How the authors handled the data: Estimation of nucleated cell counts was performed using reference gene primer amplification. Profiled with immunoSEQ multiplex PCR; TCRdb holds only in-frame clones, not every one. V and J calls and clone size come straight from that table; D and trimming were deduced from the DNA. The sample has about 91,000 clones, 80% to 90% seen once. This CDR3 is built from 16 residues. Germline V gene lookup returns CDR1 SGHAT and CDR2 FQNNGV. The ends lost 4 bases at V and 6 bases at J; junction bases unmatched: 9. This TCR was sampled from a woman between 70 and 85 years old with acute or convalescent COVID-19. Sequencing input: peripheral blood. The V gene is TRBV11-2, the J gene TRBJ2-2, with TRBD2 identical over 9 bases. In DNA, the CDR3 is TGTGCCAGCAGCTCCCGACTAGCGGTCGAGGCCGGGGAGCTGTTTTTT. Translated, it gives CASSSRLAVEAGELFF.